The next 18 T cell receptor beta chains were all read from a single sample in a study of a mutant IDH1 vaccine in newly diagnosed glioma. Only in-frame clones appear in the TCRdb table, and some are missing; sequencing was by immunoSEQ multiplex PCR. The sample carries about 70,000 clones, around 80% recorded once. Sample time point: baseline, week 1 (first vaccination visit). Noted treatment: pre-vaccination baseline after standard-of-care therapy. The sequences come from peripheral blood mononuclear cells (PBMCs), collected from a glioma patient treated with radiotherapy, temozolomide or both. The receptors originated from a woman younger than 30 with glioma. Some clones in this sample may be carry-over from other donors' samples.

This clone has only one observation. V usage is TRBV5-1 and J usage is TRBJ1-3; D remains ambiguous. The V gene lost 2 bases and the J gene lost 2 bases, with 5 bases spanning the gap. The CDR3 has 13 amino acids. Germline assignment: CDR1 SGHRS and CDR2 YFSETQ. The CDR3 region is CASSLPPGNTIYF. CDR3 nucleotide sequence: TGCGCCAGCAGCTTACCCCCTGGAAACACCATATATTTT. Filled out from reference TRBV5-1 and TRBJ1-3, the complete variable domain reads KAGVTQTPRYLIKTRGQQVTLSCSPISGHRSVSWYQQTPGQGLQFLFEYFSETQRNKGNFPGRFSGRQFSNSRSEMNVSTLELGDSALYLCASSLPPGNTIYFGEGSWLTVV.

The sample holds one count of this clone. The rearrangement joins TRBV5-4 to TRBJ2-7, with 12 bases fitting TRBD2. The CDR3 loop spans 17 amino acids. Germline lookup yields CDR1 SGHNT and CDR2 YYREEE (reference sequence). The V segment lost 0 bases and the J segment 3 bases; nucleotides outside the gene matches: 7. The CDR3 DNA follows: TGTGCCAGCAGCTTGGGAAATCTAGCGGGGGGGCACTACGAGCAGTACTTC. Translated: CASSLGNLAGGHYEQYF. Combining the CDR3 with reference TRBV5-4 and TRBJ2-7 gives the whole variable domain ETGVTQSPTHLIKTRGQQVTLRCSSQSGHNTVSWYQQALGQGPQFIFQYYREEENGRGNFPPRFSGLQFPNYSSELNVNALELDDSALYLCASSLGNLAGGHYEQYFGPGTRLTVT.

The V gene is TRBV7-7, the J gene TRBJ2-5; D possibly corresponds to TRBD2 (6 bases). V dropped 1 base and J dropped 5 bases, with 11 bases sitting between them. The CDR3 loop spans 14 amino acids. Germline V gives CDR1 SSHAT, CDR2 FNYEAQ (reference sequence). The CDR3 nucleotides are TGTGCCAGCAGCTTAGGCGGGATCCGGGAGACCCAGTACTTC. As protein: CASSLGGIRETQYF.

A note on this clone: At one end the junction does not follow the germline gene, possibly because of a read error. V is TRBV7-7 and J is TRBJ1-3; D remains unclear. The CDR3 length is 13 residues. Germline CDR1 reads SSHAT; CDR2 reads FNYEAQ (reference sequence). This chain's CDR3 is CASSLGGGNTIYF. The CDR3 bases are TGTGCTAGCAGCTTAGGCGGGGGAAACACCATATATTTT.

The rearrangement joins TRBV9 to TRBJ1-5; D is perhaps TRBD1 (5 bases). CDR3 length: 14 residues. Trimming removed 0 bases from V and 7 bases from J, with 11 bases in between. The germline gives CDR1 SGDLS, CDR2 YYNGEE. CDR3 sequence: CASSVGGRGQPQHF. The CDR3 DNA follows: TGTGCCAGCAGCGTAGGGGGAAGGGGACAGCCCCAGCATTTT.

Concerning this clone: One junction end disagrees with the germline gene, perhaps due to a read error. The chain couples TRBV30 to TRBJ1-2; D remains ambiguous. CDR1 is GTSNPN and CDR2 is SVGIG in the germline V gene (reference sequence). The CDR3 covers 8 residues. In DNA form, the CDR3 reads TGTGCCTCGAGTGGCTACACCTTC. It encodes CASSGYTF.

The chain has TRBV4-1 and TRBJ1-1; D gene unclear. Germline V gene sequence: CDR1 MGHRA, CDR2 YSYEKL. CDR3 length equals 13 residues. Between the trimmed V and J ends, which lost 6 bases and 6 bases, there was a span of 14 bases. Here the CDR3 DNA reads TGCGCCAGCAGAAGGGTGGGGTGGCCTGAAGCTTTCTTT. Translated: CASRRVGWPEAFF.

V gene TRBV29-1 combines with J gene TRBJ1-1; D is perhaps TRBD1 (6 bases). V lost 8 bases, J lost 4 bases, and 14 bases lay in between. The CDR3 runs to 12 residues. Germline V gene sequence: CDR1 SQVTM, CDR2 ANQGSEA. CDR3: CSQFSGVTEAFF. The CDR3, as DNA: TGCAGCCAATTTTCAGGGGTCACTGAAGCTTTCTTT.

The chain uses TRBV5-1 and TRBJ2-7; D gene ambiguous. Germline assignment: CDR1 SGHRS and CDR2 YFSETQ. The CDR3 sequence is 15 residues long. V lost 0 bases and J lost 0, with 10 bases in between. CDR3: CASSLDSDSSYEQYF. As DNA, the CDR3 is TGCGCCAGCAGCTTGGACAGCGACTCCTCCTACGAGCAGTACTTC.

V is TRBV19 and J is TRBJ2-1, with D possibly called TRBD1 or TRBD2 (6 bases each). The CDR3 is 13 amino acids. V shed 8 bases and J shed 10 bases, with 18 bases lying between them. Germline lookup yields CDR1 LNHDA and CDR2 SQIVND (reference sequence). The CDR3 DNA sequence: TGTGCCAGTGAGGGGGGCCCGGGGGTGGAGCAGTTCTTC. This codes for CASEGGPGVEQFF.

V is TRBV15 and J is TRBJ1-1; 7 positions match TRBD1. This CDR3 has 11 amino acids. The ends lost 4 bases at V and 8 bases at J; junction bases unmatched: 1. The germline V gene encodes CDR1 LNHNV and CDR2 YYDKDF (reference sequence). For the CDR3, the DNA is TGTGCCACCAGCAAGACAGGGGAAGCTTTCTTT. Translated: CATSKTGEAFF. Full variable domain (outside the CDR3, taken from reference TRBV15 and TRBJ1-1): DAMVIQNPRYQVTQFGKPVTLSCSQTLNHNVMYWYQQKSSQAPKLLFHYYDKDFNNEADTPDNFQSRRPNTSFCFLDIRSPGLGDTAMYLCATSKTGEAFFGQGTRLTVV.

In this sample, this clone turned up once. The rearrangement uses TRBV10-3 and TRBJ1-1; 8 positions match TRBD1. This CDR3 has 15 amino acids. Germline-derived CDR1 and CDR2 are ENHRY and SYGVKD. J gave up 4 bases and V 4 bases, and 8 bases lay outside the gene matches. The CDR3 nucleotides read TGTGCCATCAGTGCGGACAGGGCTGGGGGCACTGAAGCTTTCTTT. This translates into CAISADRAGGTEAFF.

The genes are TRBV10-3 and TRBJ2-3; 11 bases align to TRBD1. Germline-derived CDR1 and CDR2 are ENHRY and SYGVKD. CDR3 size: 17 residues. Trimming at V came to 2 bases and at J to 7 bases, leaving 11 bases not matched to a gene. The CDR3 region is CAISEAPDRGRRNTQYF. The DNA for the CDR3 is TGTGCCATCAGTGAGGCCCCGGACAGGGGGCGCCGAAATACGCAGTATTTT.

The rearrangement joins TRBV2 to TRBJ2-3; 7 nucleotides agree with TRBD1. Germline-derived CDR1 and CDR2 are SNHLY and FYNNEI. Germline trimming cut 6 bases from V and 2 bases from J; bases unmatched to any gene: 8. CDR3 size: 15 residues. The CDR3 reads CASRAPGQYTDTQYF. CDR3 coding DNA: TGTGCCAGCAGAGCTCCGGGACAGTACACAGATACGCAGTATTTT.

The rearrangement uses TRBV5-4 and TRBJ1-2; D not certain. V gave up 0 bases and J gave up 5 bases, with 5 bases separating them. The CDR3 has 12 amino acids. CDR1 is SGHNT and CDR2 is YYREEE in the germline V gene (reference sequence). Written as DNA, the CDR3 is TGTGCCAGCAGCTTGGGGATATATGGCTACACCTTC. Protein: CASSLGIYGYTF.

The rearrangement links TRBV30 to TRBJ1-1; no reliable D call. V was clipped by 0 bases and J by 4 bases, with 12 bases between them. The germline CDR1 and CDR2 sequences are GTSNPN and SVGIG (reference sequence). CDR3 size: 14 residues. The CDR3 bases are TGTGCCTGGAGTGTAATAGGGATGACCACTGAAGCTTTCTTT. It encodes CAWSVIGMTTEAFF.

The chain carries TRBV5-1 and TRBJ2-2; maybe TRBD2 (6 bases). V lost 0 bases and J lost 5, with 11 bases in between. The CDR3 contains 15 residues. In germline, CDR1 is SGHRS, CDR2 YFSETQ. The CDR3 protein is CASSLVGSYTGELFF. In DNA form, the CDR3 reads TGCGCCAGCAGCTTGGTCGGGAGTTATACCGGGGAGCTGTTTTTT.

The chain employs TRBV9 and TRBJ2-1; TRBD2 matches 8 bases. Germline V lookup: CDR1 SGDLS, CDR2 YYNGEE. Trimming cost V 3 bases and J 5 bases; bases outside gene matches: 10. This CDR3 is 16 amino acids long. This CDR3 is CASSADPRGANNEQFF. For the CDR3, the DNA is TGTGCCAGCAGCGCAGACCCGCGGGGGGCGAACAATGAGCAGTTCTTC.